This TCR beta chain was found in a study of somatic mutations in cytotoxic T cells in rheumatoid arthritis (dated by TCRdb to between 2016 and 2019). With respect to the entire study: Patient peripheral blood (30 ml EDTA) was drawn right after diagnosis and before any treatment started. TCRB deep sequencing covered some 65 patients with rheumatoid arthritis along with 20 healthy controls. Whether expanded CD8+ T-cell clones in untreated, newly diagnosed rheumatoid arthritis carry somatic mutations was the study question, and clonality was characterized with TCRB deep sequencing. Some T-cell populations stained with V beta antibodies were sorted by flow on a FACSAria II or Sony SH800 to nearly 100% purity, with sorted V beta1+ cells additionally subjected to TCRB sequencing. Patient and control groups had essentially identical median ages.

General conclusions and limits of the study: CD8+ T-cell clonality in rheumatoid arthritis patients was not significantly different from that in age-matched healthy controls. The largest CD8+ clone made up more than 20% of CD8+ cells in about an eighth of the 65 patients, and blood and synovial fluid shared several identical CD8+ TCRB sequences. In patients, CD8+ clonality rose with age (Spearman r ~ 0.49), which was not the case in healthy controls. Viral specificity could not be ruled out by absence from virus-specific databases, and the antigen targets of the expanded CD8+ clones remained unknown. The slight underrepresentation of TRBV07 in patients was not corrected for multiple comparisons.

Via the germline V gene, CDR1 is LGHNA and CDR2 YNFKEQ. The cysteine opens and the phenylalanine closes a CDR3 of 13 amino acids. Only CDR3 DNA is held: 39 bases, read in frame from base 1. V was cut back by 4 bases and J by 0 bases, leaving a gap of 4 bases between them. TCRB CDR3 sequencing used the immunoSEQ assay on genomic DNA. Per the source publication's procedure: Only a few patient CD8+ clones larger than 1% matched published virus-specific TCRB sequences when compared against them. Analyses were restricted to productive TCRB rearrangements. Defining a clone by its unique TCRB CDR3 sequence, the study calculated clonality as a productive clonality index derived from Shannon entropy. To calculate repertoire overlap between two samples, the template counts of each clone were considered relative to each sample's total templates. V-gene usage measured by flow cytometry correlated with TCRB sequencing V-gene usage, with a Spearman r of approximately 0.6. Sourced from immuneACCESS, this table was stored by TCRdb with only in-frame sequences that have V and J called. A share of the clones is absent; for the studies checked, an unresolved V gene accounts for under half, and the remainder has no known explanation. The V and J calls and clone size were taken over from that table, and D and trimming were inferred from the DNA. This sample is represented by roughly 20,000 clones; over 80% of them were singletons. The ten biggest clones cover approximately 15% of the sample.

On an AutoMACS, CD4+ and CD8+ cells were isolated via positive magnetic bead selection, and their purity was verified by flow cytometry. Initial screening for clonal expansions relied on flow cytometry with a TCR V beta antibody panel, after which sorted CD8+ fractions underwent TCRB deep sequencing for characterization. Peripheral blood mononuclear cells were isolated by Ficoll-Paque PLUS density gradient separation. DNA was extracted from CD4-enriched, CD8-enriched or PBMC samples with Nucleospin Tissue or Tissue XS kits and quantified with a Qubit 2.0 fluorometer. This clone has more than one count but fewer than ten. No cognate antigen has been identified for it. One base away there is no much larger clone; base qualities are not given.

This sequence was found in an adult with rheumatoid arthritis. The chain is made from TRBV4-2 and TRBJ2-1; the D gene lacks a confident call. The specimen sequenced was CD8+ T cells sorted from blood. The bases read TGTGCCAGCAGCCCAACCTCCTACAATGAGCAGTTCTTC. This is translated as CASSPTSYNEQFF.